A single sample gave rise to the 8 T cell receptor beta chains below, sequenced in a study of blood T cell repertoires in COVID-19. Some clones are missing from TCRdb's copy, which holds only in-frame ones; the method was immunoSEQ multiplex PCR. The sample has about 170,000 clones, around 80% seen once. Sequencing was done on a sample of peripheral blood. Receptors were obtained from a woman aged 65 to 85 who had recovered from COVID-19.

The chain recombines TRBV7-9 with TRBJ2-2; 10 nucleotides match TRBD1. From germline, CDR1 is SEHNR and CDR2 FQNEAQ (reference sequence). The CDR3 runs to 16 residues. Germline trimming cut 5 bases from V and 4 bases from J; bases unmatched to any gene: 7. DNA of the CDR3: TGTGCCAGCAGCCCCGGGACAGGGGATATCACCGGGGAGCTGTTTTTT. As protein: CASSPGTGDITGELFF.

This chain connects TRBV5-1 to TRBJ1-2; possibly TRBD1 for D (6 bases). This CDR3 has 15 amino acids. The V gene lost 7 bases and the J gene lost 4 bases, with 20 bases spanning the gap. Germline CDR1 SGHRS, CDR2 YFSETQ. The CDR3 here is CASATMGGALYGYTF. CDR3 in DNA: TGCGCCAGCGCCACCATGGGGGGGGCACTCTATGGCTACACCTTC.

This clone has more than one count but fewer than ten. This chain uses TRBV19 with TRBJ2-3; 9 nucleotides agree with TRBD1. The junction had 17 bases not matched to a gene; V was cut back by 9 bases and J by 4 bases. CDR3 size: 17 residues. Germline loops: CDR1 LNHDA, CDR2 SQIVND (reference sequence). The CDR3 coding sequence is TGTGCCAGCCAAAGGGGCCCGGGACAGGGAGGGGCAGATACGCAGTATTTT. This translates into CASQRGPGQGGADTQYF.

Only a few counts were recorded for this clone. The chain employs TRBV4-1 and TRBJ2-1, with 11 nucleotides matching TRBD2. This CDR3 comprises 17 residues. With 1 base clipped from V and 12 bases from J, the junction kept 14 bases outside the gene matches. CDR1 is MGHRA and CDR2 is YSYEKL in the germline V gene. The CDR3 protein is CASSQGENIAGGPGQFF. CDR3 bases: TGCGCCAGCAGCCAAGGCGAAAATATAGCGGGGGGGCCTGGGCAGTTCTTC.

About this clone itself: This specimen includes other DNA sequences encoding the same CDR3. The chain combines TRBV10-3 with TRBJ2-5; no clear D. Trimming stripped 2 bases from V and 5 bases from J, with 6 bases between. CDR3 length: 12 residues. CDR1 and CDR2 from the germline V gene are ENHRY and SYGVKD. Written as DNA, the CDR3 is TGTGCCATCAGTGAGACACAGGAGACCCAGTACTTC. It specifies CAISETQETQYF.

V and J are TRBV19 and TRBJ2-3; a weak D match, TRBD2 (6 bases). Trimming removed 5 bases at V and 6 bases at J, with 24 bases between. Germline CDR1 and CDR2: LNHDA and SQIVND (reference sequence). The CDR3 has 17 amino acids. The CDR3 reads CASSRVASVSPMDTQYF. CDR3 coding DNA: TGTGCCAGTAGTCGGGTGGCTAGCGTAAGTCCAATGGATACGCAGTATTTT. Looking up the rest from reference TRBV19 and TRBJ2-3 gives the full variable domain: DGGITQSPKYLFRKEGQNVTLSCEQNLNHDAMYWYRQDPGQGLRLIYYSQIVNDFQKGDIAEGYSVSREKKESFPLTVTSAQKNPTAFYLCASSRVASVSPMDTQYFGPGTRLTVL.

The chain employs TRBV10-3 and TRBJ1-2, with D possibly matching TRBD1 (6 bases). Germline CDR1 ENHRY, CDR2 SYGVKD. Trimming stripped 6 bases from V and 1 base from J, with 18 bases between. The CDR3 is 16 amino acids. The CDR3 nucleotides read TGTGCCATCAGCGATGGAGGGGGGGTGGGTAACTATGGCTACACCTTC. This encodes CAISDGGGVGNYGYTF.

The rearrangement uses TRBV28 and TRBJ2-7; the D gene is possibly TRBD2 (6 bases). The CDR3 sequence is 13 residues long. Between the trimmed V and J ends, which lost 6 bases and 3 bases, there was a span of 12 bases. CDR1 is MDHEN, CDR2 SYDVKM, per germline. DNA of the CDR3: TGTGCCAGCAGCCCCGGGGGAGGCTACGAGCAGTACTTC. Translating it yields CASSPGGGYEQYF.